What follows are 19 T cell receptor beta chains derived from one specimen sequenced in a study of identical twins. TCRdb redid the calling of the 5' RACE reads with MiXCR, one entry per CDR3 protein. The table lists a few hundred thousand distinct CDR3 sequences, about 8.3% of them singletons. The same data also contributed to another study, on yellow fever vaccine responses in identical twins.

Material for sequencing was memory (CD45RO+) T cells sorted from blood. The receptors stem from a woman between 18 and 30 years old in good health.

The rearrangement joins TRBV2 to TRBJ2-7, with a weak D call TRBD1 (5 bases). Germline V gene lookup returns CDR1 SNHLY and CDR2 FYNNEI. Trimming pared 7 bases from V and 3 bases from J, leaving 7 bases between. The CDR3 has 11 amino acids. CDR3 DNA: TGTGCCAGCATACAGGACTACGAGCAGTACGTC. This gives the protein CASIQDYEQYV.

This clonotype was seen many times. The chain has TRBV2 and TRBJ2-3; maybe TRBD1 (5 bases). The CDR3 is 15 residues long. Germline V CDR1 and CDR2: SNHLY, FYNNEI. The ends were cut back, 4 bases at V and 2 bases at J, with 13 bases in the middle. Here the CDR3 DNA reads TGTGCCAGCAGTGTTAGAGACAGATTCACAGATACGCAGTATTTT. Its protein is CASSVRDRFTDTQYF.

The table lists this clonotype with many counts. The V and J genes are TRBV5-1 and TRBJ2-3, with D unresolved. This CDR3 has 16 residues. Germline CDR1 SGHRS, CDR2 YFSETQ. V gave up 4 bases and J gave up 2 bases, with 17 bases separating them. As DNA, the CDR3 is TGCGCCAGCAGCCCATCTTTAAACTCATACACAGATACGCAGTATTTT. Translation gives CASSPSLNSYTDTQYF. Full variable domain (remainder filled in from reference TRBV5-1 and TRBJ2-3): KAGVTQTPRYLIKTRGQQVTLSCSPISGHRSVSWYQQTPGQGLQFLFEYFSETQRNKGNFPGRFSGRQFSNSRSEMNVSTLELGDSALYLCASSPSLNSYTDTQYFGPGTRLTVL.

This clonotype was seen repeatedly, ten times or more. V gene TRBV3-1 combines with J gene TRBJ1-1, with a possible D match to TRBD1 (6 bases). Trimming pared 6 bases from V and 4 bases from J, leaving 12 bases between. The CDR3 spans 13 residues. Per germline, CDR1 LGHDT and CDR2 YNNKEL (reference sequence). CDR3 bases: TGTGCCAGCAGACAGGGATGGGGCACTGAAGCTTTCTTT. This codes for CASRQGWGTEAFF.

This clonotype was counted between two and nine times. This rearrangement joins TRBV2 to TRBJ1-5; possibly TRBD1 for D (5 bases). Trimming shortened V by 2 bases and J by 6 bases, and 11 bases separated the two germline ends. The CDR3 spans 14 residues. Germline V gene sequence: CDR1 SNHLY, CDR2 FYNNEI. The CDR3 here is CASSENLQGQPQHF. In DNA form, the CDR3 reads TGTGCCAGCAGTGAAAACCTTCAGGGTCAGCCCCAGCATTTT.

This clonotype was counted only a few times. The rearrangement uses TRBV7-8 and TRBJ2-3, with a weak D call TRBD2 (5 bases). Trimming removed 8 bases from V and 3 bases from J, with 18 bases in between. CDR1 and CDR2 from the germline V gene are SGHVS and FQNEAQ. The CDR3 spans 15 residues. DNA of the CDR3: TGTGCCAGCCGAAGCGGCGTCAGAGGTACAGATACGCAGTATTTT. This codes for CASRSGVRGTDTQYF.

The chain carries TRBV15 and TRBJ1-3; 7 bases line up with TRBD1. Trimming cost V 4 bases and J 2 bases; bases outside gene matches: 2. CDR3 length: 14 amino acids. Germline V CDR1 and CDR2: LNHNV, YYDKDF (reference sequence). As DNA, the CDR3 is TGTGCCACCAGCATAGGGACAGCTGGAAACACCATATATTTT. This translates into CATSIGTAGNTIYF.

J is TRBJ2-5 and V is TRBV7-9; no definite D call. This CDR3 comprises 12 residues. CDR1 is SEHNR and CDR2 is FQNEAQ in the germline V gene (reference sequence). V dropped 7 bases and J dropped 0 bases, with 6 bases sitting between them. Here the CDR3 DNA reads TGTGCCAGCATGGCGGACCAAGAGACCCAGTACTTC. It encodes CASMADQETQYF.

This clonotype was counted at least ten times. The chain uses TRBV28 and TRBJ2-1, with TRBD1 identical over 9 bases. The length of the CDR3 is 16 residues. The V and J ends lost 6 bases and 8 bases, in that order; junction bases with no gene match: 14. CDR1 is MDHEN and CDR2 is SYDVKM in the germline V gene. CDR3 sequence: CASRTLPGQGSDEQFF. In nucleotides, the CDR3 is TGTGCCAGCAGAACCTTACCGGGACAGGGAAGTGATGAGCAGTTCTTC.

This clonotype was seen at least ten times. V and J are TRBV9 and TRBJ2-3, with D perhaps matching TRBD2 (5 bases). The CDR3 length is 14 residues. Trimming left V 3 bases short and J 6 bases short, with 14 bases between. Germline V gene lookup returns CDR1 SGDLS and CDR2 YYNGEE. The CDR3 DNA follows: TGTGCCAGCAGCGGGAGCCTAGCCTACGATACGCAGTATTTT. Translation: CASSGSLAYDTQYF.

This clonotype was seen ten or more times. The chain links TRBV3-1 to TRBJ1-2; TRBD1 agrees at 7 bases. The CDR3 length is 13 residues. The V segment lost 5 bases and the J segment 7 bases; nucleotides outside the gene matches: 7. Germline V lookup: CDR1 LGHDT, CDR2 YNNKEL (reference sequence). CDR3 sequence (DNA): TGTGCCAGCAGCGCACAGGGGATGTCTGGCTACACCTTC. Amino acid sequence: CASSAQGMSGYTF.

This clonotype was found many times. The chain couples TRBV5-1 to TRBJ1-2; a possible D gene is TRBD1 (5 bases). Germline V CDR1 and CDR2: SGHRS, YFSETQ. The length of the CDR3 is 16 residues. V was cut by 4 bases and J by 3 bases, with 19 bases left in between. The CDR3 region has the DNA TGCGCCAGCAGCCTGGGCGGGACCGGAGTTTACTATGGCTACACCTTC. This sequence encodes CASSLGGTGVYYGYTF.

This clonotype was recorded a few times. The chain carries TRBV20-1 and TRBJ2-5; the D gene could be TRBD1 or TRBD2 (5 bases each). There are 11 residues in the CDR3. CDR1 and CDR2 (germline): DFQATT, SNEGSKA (reference sequence). Trimming stripped 6 bases from V and 7 bases from J, with 12 bases between. This CDR3 is CSAWGIGTQYF. CDR3 nucleotides: TGCAGTGCGTGGGGGATAGGGACCCAGTACTTC.

This clonotype has at least ten counts. The V gene is TRBV3-1, the J gene TRBJ2-7, with 7 bases lining up with TRBD1. CDR1 is LGHDT and CDR2 is YNNKEL in the germline V gene (reference sequence). Trimming cost V 2 bases and J 0 bases; bases outside gene matches: 4. The CDR3 consists of 15 residues. CDR3 sequence reads: CASSQRQGPSYEQYV. The CDR3 DNA follows: TGTGCCAGCAGCCAACGACAGGGTCCCTCCTACGAGCAGTACGTC.

The chain has TRBV20-1 and TRBJ2-2, with D unresolved. The CDR3 spans 15 residues. V lost 3 bases and J 5 bases, leaving 16 bases between the germline ends. Germline V gene data show CDR1 as DFQATT and CDR2 as SNEGSKA (reference sequence). The CDR3 DNA is TGCAGTGCTAGGACCCCCGAAGCTCAAACCGGGGAGCTGTTTTTT. It encodes CSARTPEAQTGELFF.

The chain recombines TRBV6-4 with TRBJ1-4, with a tentative D call TRBD1 (6 bases). Germline CDR1 reads MRHNA; CDR2 reads SNTAGT. The CDR3 extends over 16 amino acids. V lost 0 bases and J 4 bases, leaving 12 bases between the germline ends. The CDR3 nucleotides read TGTGCCAGCAGTGACTCCCACAGGGCAATTAATGAAAAACTGTTTTTT. Its translation is CASSDSHRAINEKLFF.

On this clonotype: One junction end disagrees with the germline gene, perhaps due to a read error. The chain is built from TRBV3-1 and TRBJ2-1; 12 positions agree with TRBD2. The length of the CDR3 is 17 residues. The germline CDR1 and CDR2 sequences are LGHDT and YNNKEL (reference sequence). The DNA of the CDR3 is TGTGCCTGCAGCAAGGCTCCGGGACTAGCGGGTTACAATGAGCAGTTCTTC. Translating it yields CACSKAPGLAGYNEQFF.

The V gene is TRBV4-1, the J gene TRBJ1-1; 9 bases line up with TRBD1. This CDR3 has 14 amino acids. Germline assignment: CDR1 MGHRA and CDR2 YSYEKL. Trimming removed 3 bases from V and 11 bases from J; junction bases left unmatched: 10. DNA for the CDR3: TGCGCCAGCAGCCATTCCAGGACAGGGGAGTTTGCTTTCTTT. Its protein is CASSHSRTGEFAFF.

This clonotype was recorded a few times. This rearrangement joins TRBV12-3 or TRBV12-4 to TRBJ1-1, with D possibly matching TRBD1 (5 bases). This CDR3 is built from 14 residues. V was clipped by 3 bases and J by 6 bases, with 14 bases between them. CDR3 bases: TGTGCCAGCAGTTTGGACGGGAAGGGGCCTGAAGCTTTCTTT. Its protein product is CASSLDGKGPEAFF.